The TCR beta chain described here comes from a study of early T cells in non-severe SARS-CoV-2 infection. About the research overall: Sequencing was performed on bulk RNA from unsorted whole blood, leaving chains unpaired.

Researchers tagged individual cDNA molecules with unique molecular identifiers. TCRdb re-called the 5' RACE reads through MiXCR, storing one row per CDR3 protein. The data contain about 46,000 distinct CDR3 sequences, less than 9.5% of them singletons. The CDR3 has 17 residues. The germline CDR1 and CDR2 sequences are SGHRS and YFSETQ. V gave up 3 bases and J gave up 8 bases; unmatched junction bases: 10. Study-level results: Reliance on VDJdb matching favored anti-spike CD8 responses; private and CD4 specificities were missed.

There are a few counts of this clonotype. Its antigen remains unknown. The sequences come from whole blood, collected at baseline. The TCR originated in an adult who was a healthcare worker with PCR-confirmed SARS-CoV-2 infection or an uninfected control (not recorded which). The chain combines TRBV5-1 with TRBJ2-2; 13 bases align to TRBD2. CDR3 sequence (DNA): TGCGCCAGCAGCTCCACCGGACTAGCGGGGGACCTAGGGGAGCTGTTTTTT. As protein: CASSSTGLAGDLGELFF.